This entry lists 31 T cell receptor beta chains sequenced from one sample in a study of T cell responses to AZD1222 COVID-19 vaccine. The assay was immunoSEQ multiplex PCR, and TCRdb's table has in-frame clones only and misses some. The sample includes about 120,000 clones, approximately 83% of them seen just once. Here the sequenced sample was peripheral blood, taken on day 0 of AZD1222 vaccination. All receptors come from an adult in good health.

The V call is TRBV5-4, the J call TRBJ1-1; 8 positions agree with TRBD1. Germline-derived CDR1 and CDR2 are SGHNT and YYREEE (reference sequence). This CDR3 has 14 residues. V was clipped by 4 bases and J by 6 bases; unmatched bases: 8. The CDR3 sequence: CASSTTGDRPEAFF. The CDR3 nucleotides read TGTGCCAGCAGCACGACAGGGGATCGGCCTGAAGCTTTCTTT.

This clone was recorded once. The rearrangement uses TRBV5-4 and TRBJ2-5; 11 nucleotides match TRBD2. Losses at the gene ends were 0 bases for V and 2 bases for J; bases not matched to a gene: 3. Germline V gives CDR1 SGHNT, CDR2 YYREEE (reference sequence). The CDR3 covers 16 residues. The chain's CDR3 is CASSLATSGGQETQYF. The CDR3 nucleotides read TGTGCCAGCAGCTTGGCCACTAGCGGGGGACAAGAGACCCAGTACTTC.

The rearrangement links TRBV5-8 to TRBJ1-5, with D possibly matching TRBD1 (5 bases). The germline gives CDR1 SGHTS, CDR2 YDEGEE. V lost 4 bases to trimming and J lost 3 bases, with 14 bases between them. This CDR3 is built from 15 residues. The CDR3 reads CASSRGVFNNQPQHF. The DNA of the CDR3 is TGTGCCAGCAGCAGAGGGGTTTTTAACAATCAGCCCCAGCATTTT.

This chain connects TRBV6-2 or TRBV6-3 to TRBJ1-1; weak D call: TRBD1 (5 bases). The CDR3 consists of 13 residues. Germline CDR1 reads MNHEY; CDR2 reads SVGEGT. Trimming left V 5 bases short and J 1 base short, with 8 bases between. This chain's CDR3 is CASSGRGNTEAFF. In DNA, the CDR3 is TGTGCCAGCAGTGGGAGGGGGAACACTGAAGCTTTCTTT.

The genes are TRBV9 and TRBJ1-5, with 9 bases lining up with TRBD1. With V trimmed by 2 bases and J by 4 bases, 4 bases remained unmatched. Looked up from germline, CDR1 is SGDLS and CDR2 is YYNGEE. The CDR3 spans 15 residues. CDR3 residues: CASSVSGQGNQPQHF. CDR3 DNA sequence: TGTGCCAGCAGCGTTTCCGGACAGGGGAATCAGCCCCAGCATTTT.

The rearrangement links TRBV5-1 to TRBJ1-2, with D perhaps matching TRBD1 (6 bases). CDR3 size: 16 residues. V lost 3 bases, J lost 4 bases, and 19 bases lay in between. Looked up from germline, CDR1 is SGHRS and CDR2 is YFSETQ. The CDR3 loop is CASSSPQGQTSYGYTF. The DNA of the CDR3 is TGCGCCAGCAGCTCTCCCCAGGGGCAGACTAGCTATGGCTACACCTTC.

This rearrangement joins TRBV7-2 to TRBJ2-7; no definite D call. This CDR3 contains 16 residues. The germline CDR1 and CDR2 sequences are SGHTA and FQGNSA. The V and J ends lost 6 bases and 0 bases respectively, with 18 bases between them. DNA for the CDR3: TGTGCCAGCAGTTATACGTATCTGCGCAGCTCCTACGAGCAGTACTTC. It is translated as CASSYTYLRSSYEQYF.

In this sample, this clone turned up a few times. This rearrangement joins TRBV4-2 to TRBJ1-1, with D perhaps TRBD1 (6 bases). The CDR3 spans 14 residues. Per the germline V gene, CDR1 is LGHNA and CDR2 is YNFKEQ. Trimming removed 3 bases at V and 5 bases at J, with 13 bases between. The CDR3 loop is CASSQGNQGTEAFF. CDR3 nucleotide sequence: TGTGCCAGCAGCCAGGGTAACCAGGGGACTGAAGCTTTCTTT.

The V and J genes are TRBV7-3 and TRBJ2-7; 9 bases line up with TRBD1. Per germline, CDR1 SGHTA and CDR2 FQGTGA. The CDR3 is 15 amino acids. With V trimmed by 3 bases and J by 3 bases, 6 bases remained unmatched. DNA of the CDR3: TGTGCCAGCAGCTTCTCGGGGACAGGGAACTACGAGCAGTACTTC. Protein sequence: CASSFSGTGNYEQYF.

CDR3 loop: CASSLSLGQGGEAFF. CDR3 nucleotides: TGTGCCAGCAGCTTGAGTTTGGGACAGGGGGGTGAAGCTTTCTTT. The chain employs TRBV7-6 and TRBJ1-1; 11 nucleotides agree with TRBD1. The germline V gene has CDR1 SGHVS and CDR2 FNYEAQ. V lost 3 bases and J lost 7; bases outside the gene matches: 7. This CDR3 is 15 amino acids long.

This clone has just a few counts. The chain links TRBV2 to TRBJ2-1, with 8 nucleotides matching TRBD2. CDR1 and CDR2 from the germline V gene are SNHLY and FYNNEI. This CDR3 contains 16 residues. V dropped 7 bases and J dropped 10; count of bases not matched to a gene: 18. The CDR3 DNA sequence: TGTGCCAGCATGCTGCGGGGGGACCACCTACGGCAGGAGCAGTTCTTC. Amino acids: CASMLRGDHLRQEQFF. Filled out from reference TRBV2 and TRBJ2-1, the complete variable domain reads EPEVTQTPSHQVTQMGQEVILRCVPISNHLYFYWYRQILGQKVEFLVSFYNNEISEKSEIFDDQFSVERPDGSNFTLKIRSTKLEDSAMYFCASMLRGDHLRQEQFFGPGTRLTVL.

Regarding this clone: The sample holds other DNA sequences that translate to the same CDR3. The chain carries TRBV7-3 and TRBJ2-3, with unresolved D. This CDR3 is built from 12 residues. Trimming cost V 4 bases and J 6 bases, with 8 bases left between them. Looked up from germline, CDR1 is SGHTA and CDR2 is FQGTGA. The CDR3: CASSSGLDTQYF. CDR3 sequence (DNA): TGTGCCAGCAGCTCCGGTCTCGATACGCAGTATTTT.

The chain couples TRBV5-6 to TRBJ2-3; 8 nucleotides agree with TRBD2. This CDR3 region has 17 residues. Trimming removed 0 bases from V and 1 base from J; junction bases left unmatched: 7. Germline CDR1 is SGHDT and CDR2 is YYEEEE. CDR3: CASSLVSAGAGTDTQYF. As DNA, the CDR3 is TGTGCCAGCAGCTTGGTATCAGCGGGGGCCGGCACAGATACGCAGTATTTT.

The chain links TRBV9 to TRBJ2-1; D may match TRBD1 or TRBD2 (5 bases each). Germline CDR1 reads SGDLS; CDR2 reads YYNGEE. This CDR3 is 15 amino acids long. V dropped 0 bases and J dropped 7 bases, with 14 bases sitting between them. The CDR3 protein is CASSVALGVSNEQFF. CDR3 nucleotide sequence: TGTGCCAGCAGCGTAGCCCTGGGGGTTTCAAATGAGCAGTTCTTC. Full variable domain (remainder filled in from reference TRBV9 and TRBJ2-1): DSGVTQTPKHLITATGQRVTLRCSPRSGDLSVYWYQQSLDQGLQFLIQYYNGEERAKGNILERFSAQQFPDLHSELNLSSLELGDSALYFCASSVALGVSNEQFFGPGTRLTVL.

The rearrangement links TRBV14 to TRBJ2-3; weak D call: TRBD1 (6 bases). V was trimmed by 4 bases and J by 1 base, leaving 15 bases between them. The CDR3 is 16 residues long. Per germline, CDR1 SGHDN and CDR2 FVKESK. The CDR3 protein is CASSPGTIGGTDTQYF. The CDR3 DNA reads as TGTGCCAGCAGCCCAGGGACAATCGGAGGCACAGATACGCAGTATTTT.

This chain joins TRBV27 and TRBJ2-1; 8 bases match TRBD2. The CDR3 extends over 14 amino acids. The V segment lost 8 bases and the J segment 3 bases; nucleotides outside the gene matches: 6. Per the germline V gene, CDR1 is MNHEY and CDR2 is SMNVEV (reference sequence). The CDR3: CASGAAGVYNEQFF. CDR3 sequence (DNA): TGTGCCAGCGGGGCAGCGGGGGTCTACAATGAGCAGTTCTTC.

Comment on this clone: At the DNA level, this CDR3 is encoded by other sequences in the same sample as well. This chain connects TRBV6-5 to TRBJ1-2; D perhaps matches TRBD1 (5 bases). Germline assignment: CDR1 MNHEY and CDR2 SVGAGI. V gave up 0 bases and J gave up 1 base, with 6 bases separating them. The CDR3 consists of 14 residues. The CDR3 DNA follows: TGTGCCAGCAGTTACTCGGGGGGTAACTATGGCTACACCTTC. The encoded protein is CASSYSGGNYGYTF.

The rearrangement links TRBV6-5 to TRBJ1-2, with D perhaps matching TRBD1 (5 bases). This CDR3 comprises 15 residues. Trimming left V 5 bases short and J 7 bases short, with 20 bases between. The germline V gene encodes CDR1 MNHEY and CDR2 SVGAGI. The CDR3 nucleotides are TGTGCCAGCAGTCCAGACCGGGGACCGCAGAGTGGCTACACCTTC. It yields the protein CASSPDRGPQSGYTF.

The V gene is TRBV19, the J gene TRBJ1-4, with D possibly matching TRBD1 (6 bases). Trimming cost V 5 bases and J 8 bases, with 12 bases left between them. CDR1 is LNHDA and CDR2 is SQIVND in the germline V gene (reference sequence). CDR3 length equals 13 residues. The CDR3 DNA reads TGTGCCAGTAGTCCGGGGGCTGAGGAAAAACTGTTTTTT. Translation: CASSPGAEEKLFF. Filled out from reference TRBV19 and TRBJ1-4, the complete variable domain reads DGGITQSPKYLFRKEGQNVTLSCEQNLNHDAMYWYRQDPGQGLRLIYYSQIVNDFQKGDIAEGYSVSREKKESFPLTVTSAQKNPTAFYLCASSPGAEEKLFFGSGTQLSVL.

CDR3 sequence (DNA): TGTGCCAGCAGCTTTGTAACAGGGGGCCCGAGTTTCTTT. It yields the protein CASSFVTGGPSFF. The chain employs TRBV7-3 and TRBJ1-1; 9 bases align to TRBD1. CDR3 length equals 13 residues. V shed 3 bases, J shed 13 bases, and the junction held 9 bases outside the gene matches. The V gene's germline CDR1 is SGHTA and CDR2 FQGTGA.

In this sample, this clone turned up a few times. The chain links TRBV2 to TRBJ2-3, with D hard to call. The V end lost 11 bases, the J end lost 0 bases, and 12 bases lay between the germline ends. This CDR3 spans 13 amino acids. CDR1 is SNHLY and CDR2 is FYNNEI in the germline V gene. CDR3 in amino acids: CAFTPGSTDTQYF. The CDR3 bases are TGTGCCTTCACCCCGGGTAGCACAGATACGCAGTATTTT.

For the CDR3, the DNA is TGCGCCAGCAGCTTGCCCGGACAGGGAGCGGAGACCCAGTACTTC. As protein: CASSLPGQGAETQYF. The V and J genes are TRBV5-1 and TRBJ2-5; 8 nucleotides align to TRBD1. The CDR3 is 15 residues long. With V trimmed by 1 base and J by 5 bases, 7 bases remained unmatched. Per germline, CDR1 SGHRS and CDR2 YFSETQ.

This clone was picked up a small number of times. This CDR3 is CASSIQGGGTEAFF. Written as DNA, the CDR3 is TGTGCCAGCTCCATCCAGGGAGGGGGCACTGAAGCTTTCTTT. The rearrangement joins TRBV18 to TRBJ1-1; possible D gene TRBD1, 6 bases. This CDR3 has 14 residues. Looked up from germline, CDR1 is KGHSH and CDR2 is LQKENI. Trimming cost V 6 bases and J 4 bases, with 15 bases left between them.

This clone was detected only once. The junction does not match germline at one end; this may be a read error. This chain connects TRBV18 to TRBJ1-2, with 7 nucleotides matching TRBD1. From germline, CDR1 is KGHSH and CDR2 LQKENI. This CDR3 is built from 11 residues. This CDR3 is CASSPSDRTNF. The CDR3, as DNA: TGTGCCAGCTCACCTTCGGACAGGACCAACTTC.

V and J are TRBV12-3 or TRBV12-4 and TRBJ1-4; D gene unclear. This CDR3 contains 11 residues. Trimming pared 3 bases from V and 8 bases from J, leaving 4 bases between. The CDR3 DNA reads TGTGCCAGCAGTTTTGGGGAAAAACTGTTTTTT. This sequence encodes CASSFGEKLFF.

The J gene is TRBJ2-2, the V gene TRBV9, with 7 bases identical to TRBD1. Unmatched junction bases numbered 7, after V lost 1 base and J lost 4 bases. The CDR3 has 16 residues. In germline, CDR1 is SGDLS, CDR2 YYNGEE. CDR3: CASSVRGPGGTGELFF. The CDR3 DNA follows: TGTGCCAGCAGCGTAAGGGGGCCAGGGGGCACCGGGGAGCTGTTTTTT.

This clone showed up just a few times. The rearrangement uses TRBV18 and TRBJ1-2; D is unclear. Between the trimmed V and J ends, which lost 2 bases and 3 bases, there was a span of 13 bases. The CDR3 has 15 amino acids. Germline-derived CDR1 and CDR2 are KGHSH and LQKENI. CDR3 loop: CASSPAERRDYGYTF. CDR3 in DNA: TGTGCCAGCTCACCAGCCGAGCGAAGGGACTATGGCTACACCTTC. Complete variable domain (other parts from reference TRBV18 and TRBJ1-2): NAGVMQNPRHLVRRRGQEARLRCSPMKGHSHVYWYRQLPEEGLKFMVYLQKENIIDESGMPKERFSAEFPKEGPSILRIQQVVRGDSAAYFCASSPAERRDYGYTFGSGTRLTVV.

This clone has more than one count but fewer than ten. CDR3 sequence (DNA): TGTGCCAGCAGGAAATACCCAGGGGCTGGAAGCTATGGCTACACCTTC. Translating gives CASRKYPGAGSYGYTF. The rearrangement joins TRBV9 to TRBJ1-2; a possible D gene is TRBD1 (6 bases). This CDR3 comprises 16 residues. Looked up from germline, CDR1 is SGDLS and CDR2 is YYNGEE. V lost 5 bases and J 4 bases, leaving 21 bases between the germline ends. Together with reference TRBV9 and TRBJ1-2, the CDR3 gives the full variable domain: DSGVTQTPKHLITATGQRVTLRCSPRSGDLSVYWYQQSLDQGLQFLIQYYNGEERAKGNILERFSAQQFPDLHSELNLSSLELGDSALYFCASRKYPGAGSYGYTFGSGTRLTVV.

The CDR3 region is CASSQGAGKNTEAFF. The CDR3 nucleotides are TGTGCCAGCAGCCAAGGGGCCGGTAAGAACACTGAAGCTTTCTTT. The J gene is TRBJ1-1, the V gene TRBV3-1 (or the pseudogene TRBV3-2); no definite D call. The CDR3 has 15 amino acids. CDR1 is LGHDT and CDR2 is YNNKEL in the germline V gene (reference sequence). Trimming took off 1 base at V and 1 base at J, with 10 bases between the two ends.

This clone was seen more than once but under ten times. The V call is TRBV7-9, the J call TRBJ1-1; weak D call: TRBD1 (6 bases). In germline, CDR1 is SEHNR, CDR2 FQNEAQ (reference sequence). V dropped 8 bases and J dropped 5 bases, with 24 bases sitting between them. CDR3 length: 16 amino acids. DNA of the CDR3: TGTGCCAGCGGCATGGGGGCAGGTTTTTCGGGAACTGAAGCTTTCTTT. It encodes CASGMGAGFSGTEAFF.

The chain recombines TRBV6-5 with TRBJ2-1; D is uncertain. The CDR3 extends over 16 amino acids. The V end lost 0 bases, the J end lost 0 bases, and 9 bases lay between the germline ends. Germline V lookup: CDR1 MNHEY, CDR2 SVGAGI. The DNA for the CDR3 is TGTGCCAGCAGTTACTCGGCGCCGAGCTCCTACAATGAGCAGTTCTTC. Translating gives CASSYSAPSSYNEQFF.